This T cell receptor (beta chain) came from a study of cytomegalovirus exposure and HLA in healthy donors. Whole-study context: Researchers found that about 82% of almost 400 genotyped donors fell within the Caucasian-associated ancestry cluster. Findings of the study overall: From TCR beta sequences, most subjects' HLA-A and HLA-B alleles were reportedly predicted accurately.

On this clone: Its cognate antigen is unknown.

Germline-derived CDR1 and CDR2 are MGHDK and SYGVNS. V lost 4 bases, J lost 2 bases, and 1 base stayed unmatched. The CDR3 is 14 amino acids. The PCR made use of 60 Vbeta and 13 Jbeta primers. The method was immunoSEQ multiplex PCR; TCRdb's version includes in-frame clones alone and lacks a portion of them. The sample has about 150,000 clones; around 79% are singletons. The chain recombines TRBV25-1 with TRBJ2-5; TRBD2 agrees at 10 bases. Sequencing input: PBMCs. The clonotype originates from a human donor in good health. This chain's CDR3 is CASSGTSGQETQYF. The CDR3 bases are TGTGCCAGCAGTGGGACTAGCGGACAAGAGACCCAGTACTTC.